What follows are 17 T cell receptor beta chains derived from one specimen sequenced in a study of blood T cell repertoires in COVID-19. Sequencing used immunoSEQ multiplex PCR; TCRdb keeps in-frame clones, though not all of them. The sample shows tens of thousands of clones, roughly four fifths of them seen only once. The specimen was peripheral blood. The source of these receptors is a man between 60 and 75 years old with acute or convalescent COVID-19.

J is TRBJ1-5 and V is TRBV7-2, with D maybe TRBD1 (6 bases). V was cut by 4 bases and J by 2 bases, with 12 bases left in between. This CDR3 contains 15 residues. Per germline, CDR1 SGHTA and CDR2 FQGNSA. The CDR3 protein is CASSSQGFGNQPQHF. The DNA of the CDR3 is TGTGCCAGCAGCTCACAGGGTTTTGGCAATCAGCCCCAGCATTTT.

The V and J genes are TRBV7-2 and TRBJ2-3; 8 nucleotides agree with TRBD2. This CDR3 comprises 15 residues. Per germline, CDR1 SGHTA and CDR2 FQGNSA. V was pared by 6 bases and J by 2 bases, with 7 bases of the junction left unmatched. The CDR3 coding sequence is TGTGCCAGCAGTTACGGGGGGGGTTACACAGATACGCAGTATTTT. The encoded protein is CASSYGGGYTDTQYF.

The gene calls are TRBV3-1 (or the pseudogene TRBV3-2) and TRBJ1-5; D is undetermined. CDR1 and CDR2 from the germline V gene are LGHDT and YNNKEL (reference sequence). V shed 4 bases and J shed 4 bases, with 5 bases lying between them. This CDR3 has 12 residues. The CDR3 is CASSRHNQPQHF. The DNA of the CDR3 is TGTGCCAGCAGCCGACATAATCAGCCCCAGCATTTT.

This sequence joins TRBV5-1 and TRBJ2-6; weak D call: TRBD2 (6 bases). The CDR3 sequence is 15 residues long. The germline V and J ends were trimmed by 1 base and 3 bases, with 8 bases remaining between them. Germline CDR1 and CDR2: SGHRS and YFSETQ. The CDR3 DNA is TGCGCCAGCAGCTTGTACGGGAGTGGGGCCAACGTCCTGACTTTC. As protein: CASSLYGSGANVLTF.

As DNA, the CDR3 is TGCGCCAGCAGCCTGGAGGGGACTAGCGGGCGCAATGAGCAGTTCTTC. As protein: CASSLEGTSGRNEQFF. The J gene is TRBJ2-1, the V gene TRBV5-1; 12 bases are shared with TRBD2. V lost 4 bases, J lost 6 bases, and 8 bases stayed unmatched. CDR3 length: 16 amino acids. Germline CDR1 and CDR2: SGHRS and YFSETQ.

CDR3 in DNA: TGTGCCAGCAGCCAAGCTAAATTCGATCCCCCAGATACGCAGTATTTT. Its translation: CASSQAKFDPPDTQYF. The V call is TRBV3-1 (or the pseudogene TRBV3-2), the J call TRBJ2-3; no clear D. Per germline, CDR1 LGHDT and CDR2 YNNKEL (reference sequence). V was trimmed by 1 base and J by 4 bases, leaving 15 bases between them. The CDR3 is 16 amino acids.

The chain employs TRBV5-1 and TRBJ2-5, with unresolved D. V lost 4 bases, J lost 2 bases, and 6 bases lay in between. This CDR3 is 12 amino acids long. CDR1 and CDR2 (germline): SGHRS, YFSETQ. The CDR3 DNA follows: TGCGCCAGCAGCCAAATTCAAGAGACCCAGTACTTC. Protein product: CASSQIQETQYF.

The chain uses TRBV7-9 and TRBJ1-1; no clear D. The CDR3 consists of 13 residues. CDR1 and CDR2 from the germline V gene are SEHNR and FQNEAQ (reference sequence). V was pared by 2 bases and J by 6 bases, with 10 bases between. Here the CDR3 reads CASSLTQVPEAFF. DNA of the CDR3: TGTGCCAGCAGCTTAACCCAGGTCCCTGAAGCTTTCTTT.

Only a few counts were recorded for this clone. This chain links TRBV5-3 with TRBJ1-5; 7 bases are a match to TRBD1. TRBV5-3 counts as an open reading frame of uncertain function. The CDR3 is 20 amino acids. Trimming cost V 4 bases and J 0 bases; bases outside gene matches: 19. CDR3 nucleotide sequence: TGTGCCAGAAGCCGCATACCGGACAGGCGGCTCATGTATAGCAATCAGCCCCAGCATTTT. Its translation is CARSRIPDRRLMYSNQPQHF.

The chain carries TRBV19 and TRBJ2-3, with 9 bases identical to TRBD2. Losses at the gene ends were 3 bases for V and 4 bases for J; bases not matched to a gene: 11. Germline assignment: CDR1 LNHDA and CDR2 SQIVND (reference sequence). This CDR3 is 17 amino acids long. The CDR3 here is CASSISPAGGPADTQYF. The CDR3 DNA sequence: TGTGCCAGTAGTATCAGTCCGGCGGGGGGGCCTGCAGATACGCAGTATTTT.

The rearrangement links TRBV7-2 to TRBJ1-2; no reliable D call. This CDR3 comprises 14 residues. Deletions cut 3 bases from V and 7 bases from J, with 15 bases between. Germline values: CDR1 SGHTA, CDR2 FQGNSA. The CDR3 sequence is CASSLFREEFGYTF. Here the CDR3 DNA reads TGTGCCAGCAGCTTGTTCCGGGAGGAATTTGGCTACACCTTC.

V gene TRBV30 combines with J gene TRBJ1-1; D is unresolved. The CDR3 is 14 amino acids. The ends were cut back, 1 base at V and 5 bases at J, with 14 bases in the middle. Per germline, CDR1 GTSNPN and CDR2 SVGIG (reference sequence). The CDR3, as DNA: TGTGCCTGGAGTGGGGAGGGAAAGTGGACTGAAGCTTTCTTT. It is translated as CAWSGEGKWTEAFF.

This clone was detected once. The J gene is TRBJ1-5, the V gene TRBV11-2; D may be TRBD1 (6 bases). The V and J ends lost 4 bases and 6 bases respectively, with 16 bases between them. Germline CDR1 is SGHAT and CDR2 is FQNNGV. This CDR3 has 15 residues. The CDR3, as DNA: TGTGCCAGCAGCTCGGGACATCTGTCAGGTCAGCCCCAGCATTTT. Protein sequence: CASSSGHLSGQPQHF.

The chain has TRBV21-1 and TRBJ2-6; TRBD1 was called by the table and not checked on the DNA. TRBV21-1 counts as a pseudogene. The CDR3 runs 16 residues. The CDR3 spells CASSKTDSSGANVLTF. CDR3 nucleotide sequence: TGTGCCAGCAGCAAGACAGACAGCTCTGGGGCCAACGTCCTGACTTTC.

The J gene is TRBJ1-5, the V gene TRBV18; D not resolved. Trimming took off 4 bases at V and 7 bases at J, with 5 bases between the two ends. The CDR3 totals 11 residues. The germline V gene has CDR1 KGHSH and CDR2 LQKENI. CDR3 bases: TGTGCCAGCTCACTTCAGCAGCCCCAGCATTTT. Translation: CASSLQQPQHF.

The chain combines TRBV10-3 with TRBJ2-7, with TRBD1 matching over 12 bases. This CDR3 is built from 13 residues. The V and J ends lost 9 bases and 4 bases, in that order; junction bases with no gene match: 4. From germline, CDR1 is ENHRY and CDR2 SYGVKD. The CDR3 here is CAMGTGGVYEQYF. CDR3 in DNA: TGTGCCATGGGGACAGGGGGCGTGTACGAGCAGTACTTC.

V and J are TRBV12-3 or TRBV12-4 and TRBJ2-5; no clear D. This CDR3 contains 12 residues. Trimming cost V 6 bases and J 5 bases, with 10 bases left between them. The CDR3 here is CASSQNSETQYF. The DNA of the CDR3 is TGTGCCAGCAGCCAAAACTCGGAGACCCAGTACTTC.